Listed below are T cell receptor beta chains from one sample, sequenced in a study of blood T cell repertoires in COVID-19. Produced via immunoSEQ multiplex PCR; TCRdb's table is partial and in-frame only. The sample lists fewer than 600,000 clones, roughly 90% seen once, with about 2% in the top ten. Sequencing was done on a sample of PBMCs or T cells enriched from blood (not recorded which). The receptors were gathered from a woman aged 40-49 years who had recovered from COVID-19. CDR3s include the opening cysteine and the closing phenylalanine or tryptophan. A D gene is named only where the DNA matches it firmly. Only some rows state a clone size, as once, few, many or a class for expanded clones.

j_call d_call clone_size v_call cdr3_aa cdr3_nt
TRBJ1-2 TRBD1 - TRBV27 CASSLGTAYGYTF TGTGCCAGCAGTTTAGGGACAGCGTATGGCTACACCTTC
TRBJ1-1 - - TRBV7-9 CASSHKTEGGDTEAFF TGTGCCAGCAGTCACAAAACCGAAGGAGGCGACACTGAAGCTTTCTTT
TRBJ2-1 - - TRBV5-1 CASSFQGEQFF TGCGCCAGCAGCTTTCAGGGTGAGCAGTTCTTC
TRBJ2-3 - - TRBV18 CASSPLEVRVSDTQYF TGTGCCAGCTCACCATTAGAAGTGCGAGTATCAGATACGCAGTATTTT
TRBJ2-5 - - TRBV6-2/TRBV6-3 CASSYPLVETQYF TGTGCCAGCAGTTACCCTCTCGTGGAGACCCAGTACTTC
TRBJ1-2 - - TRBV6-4 CASSVGGSYGYTF TGTGCCAGCAGTGTTGGCGGGAGCTATGGCTACACCTTC
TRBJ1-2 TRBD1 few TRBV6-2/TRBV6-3 CASSYPIRTGNYGYTF TGTGCCAGCAGTTACCCAATCCGGACAGGGAACTATGGCTACACCTTC
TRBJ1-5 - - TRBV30 CAWSVELNQPQHF TGTGCCTGGAGTGTCGAGCTTAATCAGCCCCAGCATTTT
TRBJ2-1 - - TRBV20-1 CSASMTGTDLGGQFF TGCAGTGCTAGTATGACCGGGACGGACCTCGGGGGGCAGTTCTTC
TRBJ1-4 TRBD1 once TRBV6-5 CASSLDRAWQEKLFF TGTGCCAGCAGTCTGGACAGGGCGTGGCAGGAAAAACTGTTTTTT
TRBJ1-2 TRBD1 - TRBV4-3 CASSQAPNSGTALNGYGYTF TGCGCCAGCAGCCAAGCCCCAAACTCCGGGACAGCCCTAAACGGCTATGGCTACACCTTC
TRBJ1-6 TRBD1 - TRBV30 CAWNRGWTGPLHF TGTGCCTGGAATAGGGGGTGGACAGGACCCCTCCACTTT
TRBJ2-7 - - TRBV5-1 CASSRLPAQGSQSYEQYF TGCGCCAGCAGCCGATTGCCCGCACAGGGCTCTCAGTCCTACGAGCAGTACTTC
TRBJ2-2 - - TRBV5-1 CASSLLGGENTGELFF TGCGCCAGCAGCTTGCTAGGGGGAGAAAACACCGGGGAGCTGTTTTTT
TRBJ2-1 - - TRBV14 CASSYSAGTYNEQFF TGTGCCAGCAGCTACTCCGCGGGAACCTACAATGAGCAGTTCTTC
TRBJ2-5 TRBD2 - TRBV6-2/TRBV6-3 CASSSLAGEETQYF TGTGCCAGCAGTTCGCTAGCGGGAGAGGAGACCCAGTACTTC
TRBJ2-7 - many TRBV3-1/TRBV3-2 CASSQVRTNSYEQYF TGTGCCAGCAGCCAAGTACGGACTAACTCCTACGAGCAGTACTTC
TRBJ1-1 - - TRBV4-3 CASSQGRGAEAFF TGCGCCAGCAGCCAAGGCAGGGGTGCTGAAGCTTTCTTT
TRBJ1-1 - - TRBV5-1 CASSLDVVENTEAFF TGCGCCAGCAGCTTGGATGTGGTAGAGAACACTGAAGCTTTCTTT
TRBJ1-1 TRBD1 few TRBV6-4 CASSENYRTGSKAFF TGTGCCAGCAGTGAGAACTACCGGACAGGGAGTAAAGCTTTCTTT
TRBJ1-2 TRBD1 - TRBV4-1 CASSPGQGRSNYGYTF TGCGCCAGCAGCCCCGGACAGGGACGTTCTAACTATGGCTACACCTTC
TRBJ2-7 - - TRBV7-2 CASSFYRGSSYEQYF TGTGCCAGCAGCTTCTATAGGGGATCCTCCTACGAGCAGTACTTC
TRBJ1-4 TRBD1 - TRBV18 CASSLPGQGLSSEKLFF TGTGCCAGCTCACTACCGGGACAGGGGCTTTCTAGCGAAAAACTGTTTTTT
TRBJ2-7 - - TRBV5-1 CASSWGTDSYEQYF TGCGCCAGCAGCTGGGGCACCGACTCCTACGAGCAGTACTTC
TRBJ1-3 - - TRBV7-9 CASSSSGQGSGNTIYF TGTGCCAGCAGTTCGAGTGGTCAGGGCTCTGGAAACACCATATATTTT
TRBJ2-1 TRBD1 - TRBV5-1 CASSSHRVDRSNEQFF TGCGCCAGCAGCTCGCACCGGGTGGACAGGTCCAATGAGCAGTTCTTC
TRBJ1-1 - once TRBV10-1 CASSESWTASEAFF TGCGCCAGCAGTGAGTCGTGGACAGCAAGTGAAGCTTTCTTT
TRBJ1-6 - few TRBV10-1 CASSLGNSPLHF TGCGCCAGCAGTCTCGGGAATTCACCCCTCCACTTT
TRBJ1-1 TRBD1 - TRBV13 CASSSNPRSGTGKNTEAFF TGTGCCAGCAGTTCCAACCCCCGCTCCGGGACAGGGAAGAACACTGAAGCTTTCTTT
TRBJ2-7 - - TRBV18 CASSPASTGLLSYEQYF TGTGCCAGCTCACCAGCCTCAACAGGGTTATTGTCCTACGAGCAGTACTTC
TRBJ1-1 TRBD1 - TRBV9 CASSVAGNRGPSNTEAFF TGTGCCAGCAGCGTAGCTGGGAACAGGGGGCCGAGTAACACTGAAGCTTTCTTT
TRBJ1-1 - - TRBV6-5 CASLGGTEAFF TGTGCCAGCCTAGGCGGCACTGAAGCTTTCTTT
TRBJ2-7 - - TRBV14 CASSQGGSSSYEQYF TGTGCCAGCAGCCAAGGGGGCTCTAGCTCCTACGAGCAGTACTTC
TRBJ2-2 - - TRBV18 CASSPREGGTGELFF TGTGCCAGCTCACCACGGGAAGGGGGCACCGGGGAGCTGTTTTTT
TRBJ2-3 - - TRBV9 CASSVAGPDTQYF TGTGCCAGCAGCGTAGCAGGCCCAGATACGCAGTATTTT
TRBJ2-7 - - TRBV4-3 CASSQEFNSYEQYF TGCGCCAGCAGCCAAGAATTTAACAGCTACGAGCAGTACTTC
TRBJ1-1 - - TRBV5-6 CASSRGRDTEAFF TGTGCCAGCAGCCGCGGAAGAGACACTGAAGCTTTCTTT
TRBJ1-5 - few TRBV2 CASRDSPYNSNQPQHF TGTGCCAGCAGGGACAGCCCTTACAATAGCAATCAGCCCCAGCATTTT
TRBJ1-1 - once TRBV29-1 CSVKPGALRTEAFF TGCAGCGTTAAGCCGGGAGCCCTGAGGACTGAAGCTTTCTTT
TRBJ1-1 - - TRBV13 CASSLNRAWDTEAFF TGTGCCAGCAGCTTAAACAGGGCCTGGGACACTGAAGCTTTCTTT